This TCR beta chain appears in the sequencing data of a study of blood T cells in healthy people across ages. For the second PCR, which ran for about 7 to 12 cycles, a sample-barcoded 5' primer and a J-beta primer mix were used. TCRdb ran MiXCR on the 5' RACE reads and lists one entry per CDR3 protein. Of approximately 1,000,000 distinct CDR3 sequences listed, more than 35% are singletons. This CDR3 has 13 amino acids. V was clipped by 7 bases and J by 5 bases; unmatched bases: 8. Germline lookup yields CDR1 SGHRS and CDR2 YFSETQ. The chain has TRBV5-1 and TRBJ2-7; 8 bases line up with TRBD1. The sequence came from an older woman in good health. Material: blood. CDR3 region: CASSPTGEDEQYF. The CDR3 DNA is TGCGCCAGCTCTCCGACAGGGGAGGACGAGCAGTACTTC. Complete variable domain (other parts from reference TRBV5-1 and TRBJ2-7): KAGVTQTPRYLIKTRGQQVTLSCSPISGHRSVSWYQQTPGQGLQFLFEYFSETQRNKGNFPGRFSGRQFSNSRSEMNVSTLELGDSALYLCASSPTGEDEQYFGPGTRLTVT.